This is a list of T cell receptor beta chains from one sample in a study of cytomegalovirus exposure and HLA in healthy donors. This table comes from immunoSEQ multiplex PCR, and its TCRdb copy is limited to in-frame clones, with some not included. This sample yields about 190,000 clones, of which around 86% are seen a single time; about 1.6% belongs to the top ten. The sequenced sample was PBMCs. These receptors were collected from a woman younger than 35 in good health and CMV-seronegative. The CDR3 runs from the conserved cysteine through the conserved F or W. D genes are given only for firm matches. Clone size is stated in some rows and not others, as once, few, many or a class when expanded.

d_gene: .
v_gene: TRBV19
j_gene: TRBJ2-3
abundance: .
CDR3nt: TGTGCCAGTAGTATAAAGCAGGGAAACACAGATACGCAGTATTTT
CDR3aa: CASSIKQGNTDTQYF

d_gene: .
v_gene: TRBV18
j_gene: TRBJ1-3
abundance: .
CDR3nt: TGTGCCAGCTCACCACCGGGAGGGACTGGAAACACCATATATTTT
CDR3aa: CASSPPGGTGNTIYF

d_gene: .
v_gene: TRBV4-1
j_gene: TRBJ1-5
abundance: .
CDR3nt: TGCGCCAGCAGCCGTATCCGGGTCCTAAATCAGCCCCAGCATTTT
CDR3aa: CASSRIRVLNQPQHF

d_gene: TRBD1
v_gene: TRBV4-1
j_gene: TRBJ1-6
abundance: .
CDR3nt: TGCGCCAGCAGCCCAGTAAGGGCAGGGGGCTCACCCCTCCACTTT
CDR3aa: CASSPVRAGGSPLHF

d_gene: .
v_gene: TRBV7-8
j_gene: TRBJ2-2
abundance: .
CDR3nt: TGTGCCAGCAGTTATAGCGGAGACACCGGGGAGCTGTTTTTT
CDR3aa: CASSYSGDTGELFF

d_gene: .
v_gene: TRBV6-1
j_gene: TRBJ1-2
abundance: .
CDR3nt: TGTGCCAACGAAGACAGGGGCTACACCTTC
CDR3aa: CANEDRGYTF

d_gene: .
v_gene: TRBV27
j_gene: TRBJ1-1
abundance: .
CDR3nt: TGTGCCAGCAGTTTGTCTTCAGTGAACACTGAAGCTTTCTTT
CDR3aa: CASSLSSVNTEAFF

d_gene: TRBD2
v_gene: TRBV7-2
j_gene: TRBJ2-5
abundance: few
CDR3nt: TGTGCCAGCAGCCCTCTGACTAGCCGGGAGACCCAGTACTTC
CDR3aa: CASSPLTSRETQYF

d_gene: .
v_gene: TRBV7-9
j_gene: TRBJ1-3
abundance: .
CDR3nt: TGTGCCAGCAGCTTAGAAGGCAGATTCGGGGGGATATATTTT
CDR3aa: CASSLEGRFGGIYF

d_gene: TRBD1
v_gene: TRBV15
j_gene: TRBJ1-2
abundance: .
CDR3nt: TGTGCCACCAGCGGCGGACAGGACTATGACTACACCTTC
CDR3aa: CATSGGQDYDYTF

d_gene: TRBD1
v_gene: TRBV14
j_gene: TRBJ2-5
abundance: .
CDR3nt: TGTGCCAGCAGCCAAGTTAGCAGGGGGCAAGAGACCCAGTACTTC
CDR3aa: CASSQVSRGQETQYF

d_gene: TRBD1
v_gene: TRBV18
j_gene: TRBJ1-1
abundance: .
CDR3nt: TGTGCCAGCTCACCCGGGGACAGCCCGAGAATGAACACTGAAGCTTTCTTT
CDR3aa: CASSPGDSPRMNTEAFF

d_gene: .
v_gene: TRBV21-1
j_gene: TRBJ2-7
abundance: .
CDR3nt: TGTGCCAGCAGCAACGAGCGGGAGGCCCCACGAGGGAGCTACGAGCAGTACTTC
CDR3aa: CASSNEREAPRGSYEQYF

d_gene: TRBD1
v_gene: TRBV6-5
j_gene: TRBJ1-2
abundance: few
CDR3nt: TGTGCCAGCAGAGGGGGCGACGGCTACACCTTC
CDR3aa: CASRGGDGYTF

d_gene: .
v_gene: TRBV11-1
j_gene: TRBJ2-7
abundance: once
CDR3nt: TGTGCCAGCAGCTCCCGGGTCCCGGGTGGCAACGAGCAGTACTTC
CDR3aa: CASSSRVPGGNEQYF

d_gene: .
v_gene: TRBV7-8
j_gene: TRBJ2-7
abundance: .
CDR3nt: TGTGCCAGCAGCCCCTCCGACGAGCAGTACTTC
CDR3aa: CASSPSDEQYF

d_gene: .
v_gene: TRBV9
j_gene: TRBJ2-3
abundance: .
CDR3nt: TGTGCCAGCAGCCTAAGTTGGGCCCTCGATACGCAGTATTTT
CDR3aa: CASSLSWALDTQYF

d_gene: TRBD2
v_gene: TRBV29-1
j_gene: TRBJ2-2
abundance: .
CDR3nt: TGCAGCGTTGAAGGGGAGAGCGGGAGGAGAACCGGGGAGCTGTTTTTT
CDR3aa: CSVEGESGRRTGELFF

d_gene: .
v_gene: TRBV7-8
j_gene: TRBJ2-1
abundance: .
CDR3nt: TGTGCCAGCAGCCCGAGTCGGCTAGCCTCCTACAATGAGCAGTTCTTC
CDR3aa: CASSPSRLASYNEQFF

d_gene: .
v_gene: TRBV5-4
j_gene: TRBJ1-2
abundance: .
CDR3nt: TGTGCCAGCAGCTTGTGGGGTGTGGGCGGGTATGGCTACACCTTC
CDR3aa: CASSLWGVGGYGYTF

d_gene: .
v_gene: TRBV5-6
j_gene: TRBJ2-5
abundance: .
CDR3nt: TGTGCCAGCAGCTCGGTGGAGACCCAGTACTTC
CDR3aa: CASSSVETQYF

d_gene: .
v_gene: TRBV27
j_gene: TRBJ1-5
abundance: few
CDR3nt: TGTGCCAGCAGTTCTCCAGGTAATCAGCCCCAGCATTTT
CDR3aa: CASSSPGNQPQHF

d_gene: TRBD2
v_gene: TRBV7-7
j_gene: TRBJ2-2
abundance: once
CDR3nt: TGTGCCAGCAGCTTAGGACTAGCGGGAGATGGGACCGGGGAGCTGTTTTTT
CDR3aa: CASSLGLAGDGTGELFF

d_gene: TRBD1
v_gene: TRBV6-1
j_gene: TRBJ1-2
abundance: .
CDR3nt: TGTGCCAGCAGTGGACCGACAGGGGACTATGGCTACACCTTC
CDR3aa: CASSGPTGDYGYTF

d_gene: .
v_gene: TRBV19
j_gene: TRBJ1-2
abundance: .
CDR3nt: TGTGCCAGCACGACAGGTGCTTATGGCTACACCTTC
CDR3aa: CASTTGAYGYTF

d_gene: .
v_gene: TRBV7-8
j_gene: TRBJ2-2
abundance: .
CDR3nt: TGTGCCAGCAGCTTGAAGCTGAACACCGGGGAGCTGTTTTTT
CDR3aa: CASSLKLNTGELFF

d_gene: .
v_gene: TRBV5-1
j_gene: TRBJ2-5
abundance: .
CDR3nt: TGCGCCAGCAGGGGAGACGGTAGGTCTCAAGAGACCCAGTACTTC
CDR3aa: CASRGDGRSQETQYF

d_gene: .
v_gene: TRBV19
j_gene: TRBJ2-7
abundance: few
CDR3nt: TGTGCCAGTAGTATCGGCCCTAGCCGAATTTACTTC
CDR3aa: CASSIGPSRIYF

d_gene: .
v_gene: TRBV10-2
j_gene: TRBJ1-2
abundance: .
CDR3nt: TGCGCCAGCAGTGGCGGGGGCCCTAACTATGGCTACACCTTC
CDR3aa: CASSGGGPNYGYTF

d_gene: TRBD2
v_gene: TRBV29-1
j_gene: TRBJ2-1
abundance: .
CDR3nt: TGCAGCGCCAGACTTGCGGGAGGTCTAAACAATGAGCAGTTCTTC
CDR3aa: CSARLAGGLNNEQFF

d_gene: TRBD2
v_gene: TRBV7-6
j_gene: TRBJ2-3
abundance: .
CDR3nt: TGTGCCAGCAGTCCCGGAGCGGGAGTGGTTGATACGCAGTATTTT
CDR3aa: CASSPGAGVVDTQYF

d_gene: TRBD1
v_gene: TRBV15
j_gene: TRBJ1-1
abundance: .
CDR3nt: TGTGCCACCAGCAGAGATCTTCGACAGGGATTACGTGACACTGAAGCTTTCTTT
CDR3aa: CATSRDLRQGLRDTEAFF

d_gene: .
v_gene: TRBV5-4
j_gene: TRBJ2-7
abundance: .
CDR3nt: TGTGCCAGCAGCTTCCCCGCGGGCGGGGACGAGCAGTACTTC
CDR3aa: CASSFPAGGDEQYF

d_gene: TRBD2
v_gene: TRBV19
j_gene: TRBJ2-7
abundance: .
CDR3nt: TGTGCCAGTAGTGCTCTAGCGGGTAACTCCTACGAGCAGTACTTC
CDR3aa: CASSALAGNSYEQYF

d_gene: TRBD2
v_gene: TRBV11-2
j_gene: TRBJ2-2
abundance: .
CDR3nt: TGTGCCAGCAGCTTATTACCCAGGGTAACACGGGGGGATACCGGGGAGCTGTTTTTT
CDR3aa: CASSLLPRVTRGDTGELFF

d_gene: .
v_gene: TRBV30
j_gene: TRBJ1-2
abundance: once
CDR3nt: TGTGCCTGGAGCCCCCTTCTAACTCTAAAGAACTATGGCTACACCTTC
CDR3aa: CAWSPLLTLKNYGYTF

d_gene: .
v_gene: TRBV5-6
j_gene: TRBJ1-3
abundance: .
CDR3nt: TGTGCCAGCAGCTGGGGGAGGGGCTCTGGAAACACCATATATTTT
CDR3aa: CASSWGRGSGNTIYF

d_gene: .
v_gene: TRBV21-1
j_gene: TRBJ1-5
abundance: .
CDR3nt: TGTGCCAGCAGCAAAGACAGGCGGTCGCGTCAGCCCCAGCATTTT
CDR3aa: CASSKDRRSRQPQHF

d_gene: TRBD2
v_gene: TRBV4-2
j_gene: TRBJ2-1
abundance: once
CDR3nt: TGTGCCAGCAGCCCGGGGACTAGCGGGACCTCCTACAATGAGCAGTTCTTC
CDR3aa: CASSPGTSGTSYNEQFF

d_gene: TRBD1
v_gene: TRBV19
j_gene: TRBJ1-2
abundance: .
CDR3nt: TGTGCCAGTAGTCGAATAGGACAGGTTGATGGCTACACCTTC
CDR3aa: CASSRIGQVDGYTF

d_gene: .
v_gene: TRBV7-9
j_gene: TRBJ2-3
abundance: .
CDR3nt: TGTGCCAGCAGCATAACAGGTTTAAGCACAGATACGCAGTATTTT
CDR3aa: CASSITGLSTDTQYF

d_gene: TRBD1
v_gene: TRBV5-6
j_gene: TRBJ1-2
abundance: .
CDR3nt: TGTGCCAGCAGCTTGGGGGGACAGGGGCTGAACTATGGCTACACCTTC
CDR3aa: CASSLGGQGLNYGYTF

d_gene: .
v_gene: TRBV6-6
j_gene: TRBJ2-3
abundance: .
CDR3nt: TGTGCCACGGAGGCGGTAAGCACAGATACGCAGTATTTT
CDR3aa: CATEAVSTDTQYF

d_gene: .
v_gene: TRBV4-1
j_gene: TRBJ2-4
abundance: .
CDR3nt: TGCGCCAGCAGCCTGGTAGGTCAGGGTGTAAACATTCAGTACTTC
CDR3aa: CASSLVGQGVNIQYF

d_gene: TRBD1
v_gene: TRBV6-5
j_gene: TRBJ1-5
abundance: .
CDR3nt: TGTGCCAGCAGTGGTGACAGGGCTCAGCCCCAGCATTTT
CDR3aa: CASSGDRAQPQHF

d_gene: TRBD2
v_gene: TRBV10-3
j_gene: TRBJ2-7
abundance: .
CDR3nt: TGTGCCATCAGTGGGGCTAGCGGATACGTAGCGCAGTACTTC
CDR3aa: CAISGASGYVAQYF

d_gene: .
v_gene: TRBV10-3
j_gene: TRBJ1-2
abundance: few
CDR3nt: TGTGCCATCAGCGGACCAACTGGGGGGGAAAGTGGCTACACCTTC
CDR3aa: CAISGPTGGESGYTF

d_gene: .
v_gene: TRBV14
j_gene: TRBJ1-2
abundance: .
CDR3nt: TGTGCCAGCAGCCCAAGAGCGGGGGGGACGCTGTATGGCTACACCTTC
CDR3aa: CASSPRAGGTLYGYTF

d_gene: TRBD1
v_gene: TRBV14
j_gene: TRBJ1-1
abundance: .
CDR3nt: TGTGCCAGCAGCCGCCCTCGGACAGGAAAGAACACTGAAGCTTTCTTT
CDR3aa: CASSRPRTGKNTEAFF

d_gene: .
v_gene: TRBV7-8
j_gene: TRBJ2-7
abundance: few
CDR3nt: TGTGCCAGCAGCCCGAGGGTGGGTGAGCAGTACTTC
CDR3aa: CASSPRVGEQYF

d_gene: TRBD1
v_gene: TRBV19
j_gene: TRBJ1-5
abundance: once
CDR3nt: TGTGCCAGTAGTATTACAGGGGCGGGTCAGCCCCAGCATTTT
CDR3aa: CASSITGAGQPQHF

d_gene: .
v_gene: TRBV6-1
j_gene: TRBJ2-1
abundance: .
CDR3nt: TGTGCCAGCAGTGCTTGGACTATAAGCTCCTACAATGAGCAGTTCTTC
CDR3aa: CASSAWTISSYNEQFF

d_gene: TRBD2
v_gene: TRBV7-3
j_gene: TRBJ2-1
abundance: .
CDR3nt: TGTGCCAGCAGCTTGGCGAGCGGGGGCCCCAATGAGCAGTTCTTC
CDR3aa: CASSLASGGPNEQFF

d_gene: .
v_gene: TRBV29-1
j_gene: TRBJ2-7
abundance: .
CDR3nt: TGCAGCGTTAACCGGGACAACTCCTACGAGCAGTACTTC
CDR3aa: CSVNRDNSYEQYF

d_gene: TRBD1
v_gene: TRBV5-1
j_gene: TRBJ2-2
abundance: .
CDR3nt: TGCGCCAGCAGCTTGGCCGGGACAGGGAAGACCGGGGAGCTGTTTTTT
CDR3aa: CASSLAGTGKTGELFF

d_gene: .
v_gene: TRBV7-2
j_gene: TRBJ1-1
abundance: few
CDR3nt: TGTGCCAGCACCCTAGGGACACTTGAAGCTTTCTTT
CDR3aa: CASTLGTLEAFF

d_gene: TRBD2
v_gene: TRBV5-1
j_gene: TRBJ2-5
abundance: once
CDR3nt: TGCGCCAGCAGCTTGGCCGGACTAGCGGAACAAGAGACCCAGTACTTC
CDR3aa: CASSLAGLAEQETQYF

d_gene: .
v_gene: TRBV28
j_gene: TRBJ1-1
abundance: .
CDR3nt: TGTGCCAGCAGTTCCCCCCCGAGGGAAGCTTTCTTT
CDR3aa: CASSSPPREAFF

d_gene: .
v_gene: TRBV2
j_gene: TRBJ2-2
abundance: .
CDR3nt: TGTGCCAGCAAAGAGGGTTCGGTCGGGGAGCTGTTTTTT
CDR3aa: CASKEGSVGELFF